Shown below are 32 T cell receptor beta chains from a single sample sequenced in a study of blood T cell repertoires in COVID-19. Here immunoSEQ multiplex PCR was the method, and the copy in TCRdb shows in-frame clones only, minus some. This sample has 75,000 to 90,000 clones, with 70% to 90% found just once. The specimen was peripheral blood. The receptors were sampled from a man aged 80 or over with active or convalescent COVID-19.

CDR3 amino acids: CASSPREQGNTEAFF. In DNA form, the CDR3 reads TGTGCCAGCAGCCCCCGTGAGCAGGGGAACACTGAAGCTTTCTTT. The rearrangement joins TRBV7-9 to TRBJ1-1; tentative D call: TRBD1 (5 bases). Per germline, CDR1 SEHNR and CDR2 FQNEAQ (reference sequence). The V end lost 5 bases, the J end lost 1 base, and 14 bases lay between the germline ends. The CDR3 has 15 amino acids.

This chain uses TRBV7-8 with TRBJ2-7; D is undetermined. The V end lost 0 bases, the J end lost 5 bases, and 11 bases lay between the germline ends. This CDR3 contains 14 residues. CDR1 SGHVS and CDR2 FQNEAQ come from the germline V gene. Here the CDR3 DNA reads TGTGCCAGCAGCTTAGCGGGCTCCCCTAACGAGCAGTACGTC. Translating gives CASSLAGSPNEQYV.

J is TRBJ2-2 and V is TRBV4-1; 7 bases are shared with TRBD1. The germline gives CDR1 MGHRA, CDR2 YSYEKL. V lost 4 bases, J lost 2 bases, and 7 bases stayed unmatched. This CDR3 has 16 residues. The CDR3 loop reads CASSLPRDSNTGELFF. CDR3 nucleotide sequence: TGCGCCAGCAGCCTCCCCCGGGACAGTAACACCGGGGAGCTGTTTTTT.

V gene TRBV7-8 combines with J gene TRBJ1-5; a possible D gene is TRBD1 (5 bases). The CDR3 has 19 amino acids. The germline CDR1 and CDR2 sequences are SGHVS and FQNEAQ. The V gene lost 1 base and the J gene lost 3 bases, with 22 bases spanning the gap. The DNA for the CDR3 is TGTGCCAGCAGCTTAGGGGGCCCCATGCTGGTAGGGCTCAATCAGCCCCAGCATTTT. Residues: CASSLGGPMLVGLNQPQHF.

V gene TRBV5-1 combines with J gene TRBJ1-1; 10 positions match TRBD1. The CDR3 spans 15 residues. The ends lost 4 bases at V and 5 bases at J; junction bases unmatched: 8. CDR1 and CDR2 (germline): SGHRS, YFSETQ. The CDR3 here is CASSPTTGGFTEAFF. CDR3 nucleotides: TGCGCCAGCAGCCCTACGACAGGGGGCTTTACTGAAGCTTTCTTT.

The chain is built from TRBV30 and TRBJ1-1; D not certain. The CDR3 consists of 11 residues. Germline lookup yields CDR1 GTSNPN and CDR2 SVGIG (reference sequence). With 3 bases removed from V and 7 bases from J, the gap between germline ends came to 9 bases. As DNA, the CDR3 is TGTGCCTGGAGCGTAACAGTTGAAGCTTTCTTT. As protein: CAWSVTVEAFF.

The chain uses TRBV5-1 and TRBJ1-1; 7 bases are a match to TRBD1. Looked up from germline, CDR1 is SGHRS and CDR2 is YFSETQ. The CDR3 runs 15 residues. With 2 bases clipped from V and 1 base from J, the junction kept 5 bases outside the gene matches. The CDR3 DNA reads as TGCGCCAGCAGCTTTACCGGGACAGCGAACACTGAAGCTTTCTTT. This encodes CASSFTGTANTEAFF.

V usage is TRBV15 and J usage is TRBJ1-4, with D perhaps TRBD1 (5 bases). CDR3 length equals 15 residues. V was clipped by 3 bases and J by 3 bases, with 11 bases between them. CDR1 is LNHNV and CDR2 is YYDKDF in the germline V gene (reference sequence). The CDR3 region has the DNA TGTGCCACCAGCAGGGGAGGGGCAGCTAATGAAAAACTGTTTTTT. It translates to CATSRGGAANEKLFF.

This clone was observed a single time. The V gene is TRBV28, the J gene TRBJ2-1; 7 bases align to TRBD2. Germline CDR1 and CDR2: MDHEN and SYDVKM. This CDR3 is 14 amino acids long. Germline trimming cut 6 bases from V and 10 bases from J; bases unmatched to any gene: 12. This CDR3 reads CASRIAGYPVEQFF. The CDR3 DNA reads as TGTGCCAGCAGGATAGCGGGTTACCCGGTGGAGCAGTTCTTC.

The chain uses TRBV5-1 and TRBJ2-1; D unresolved. V dropped 7 bases and J dropped 5 bases, with 10 bases sitting between them. Germline CDR1 reads SGHRS; CDR2 reads YFSETQ. The CDR3 has 12 residues. In DNA form, the CDR3 reads TGCGCCAGCTGGGTCACAGACAATGAGCAGTTCTTC. Amino acid sequence: CASWVTDNEQFF.

The chain uses TRBV28 and TRBJ2-7, with D maybe TRBD1 (6 bases). Trimming took off 9 bases at V and 3 bases at J, with 24 bases between the two ends. Germline V gives CDR1 MDHEN, CDR2 SYDVKM. This CDR3 has 16 amino acids. The CDR3 DNA is TGTGCCAGGCCTTTGGACAAAGACAGGTTAAACTACGAGCAGTACGTC. As protein: CARPLDKDRLNYEQYV.

In its sample, this clone was seen a few times. The V and J genes are TRBV28 and TRBJ1-2; no clear D gene. The CDR3 covers 14 residues. V was trimmed by 3 bases and J by 3 bases, leaving 11 bases between them. Germline lookup yields CDR1 MDHEN and CDR2 SYDVKM. The CDR3 spells CASSLRAGYYGYTF. The CDR3 DNA follows: TGTGCCAGCAGTTTGAGGGCGGGATACTATGGCTACACCTTC.

V usage is TRBV11-2 and J usage is TRBJ2-3; no firm D call. The V end was cut by 1 base, the J end by 1 base, with 12 bases between. Germline loops: CDR1 SGHAT, CDR2 FQNNGV. The CDR3 is made up of 16 amino acids. The CDR3 protein is CASSLGSGGGTDTQYF. CDR3 nucleotides: TGTGCCAGCAGCTTAGGGTCTGGCGGTGGCACAGATACGCAGTATTTT.

The chain carries TRBV3-1 (or the pseudogene TRBV3-2) and TRBJ2-1; 11 bases are shared with TRBD2. Trimming at V came to 0 bases and at J to 7 bases, leaving 8 bases not matched to a gene. Germline V gives CDR1 LGHDT, CDR2 YNNKEL (reference sequence). CDR3 size: 17 residues. CDR3 coding DNA: TGTGCCAGCAGCCAAGAAGAACTAGCGGGAGTGATTAATGAGCAGTTCTTC. It translates to CASSQEELAGVINEQFF.

A few counts support this clone. J is TRBJ1-1 and V is TRBV28; possibly TRBD1 for D (5 bases). The CDR3 is made up of 15 amino acids. Trimming removed 3 bases at V and 2 bases at J, with 13 bases between. CDR1 and CDR2 (germline): MDHEN, SYDVKM. CDR3 nucleotides: TGTGCCAGCAGTTTGGGGGGAATCGCTAACACTGAAGCTTTCTTT. Its translation is CASSLGGIANTEAFF.

The chain has TRBV7-8 and TRBJ1-1; D is unresolved. The CDR3 sequence is 14 residues long. Per the germline V gene, CDR1 is SGHVS and CDR2 is FQNEAQ. Trimming took 1 base from V and 4 from J, leaving 10 bases between them. The CDR3 DNA is TGTGCCAGCAGCTTAGTTTGGGCAGGCACTGAAGCTTTCTTT. It specifies CASSLVWAGTEAFF.

The rearrangement joins TRBV6-6 to TRBJ2-7, with 8 bases matching TRBD1. After removal of 5 bases from V and 3 bases from J, the junction contained 9 bases not matched to a gene. CDR1 MNHNY and CDR2 SVGAGI come from the germline V gene (reference sequence). This CDR3 contains 15 residues. The CDR3 region is CASSLSGTGNYEQYV. The DNA for the CDR3 is TGTGCCAGCAGTCTCTCCGGGACAGGCAACTACGAGCAGTACGTC.

This CDR3 reads CASGPDTQYF. CDR3 DNA: TGTGCCAGTGGGCCAGATACGCAGTATTTT. This chain links TRBV19 with TRBJ2-3, with no clear D. The germline CDR1 and CDR2 sequences are LNHDA and SQIVND (reference sequence). CDR3 length equals 10 residues. The V and J ends lost 8 bases and 4 bases respectively, with 4 bases between them.

This clone was detected only once. The chain carries TRBV6-5 and TRBJ1-1; D remains ambiguous. The germline V gene has CDR1 MNHEY and CDR2 SVGAGI. V was clipped by 6 bases and J by 1 base, with 9 bases between them. The CDR3 loop spans 13 amino acids. Here the CDR3 reads CASSTNRNTEAFF. In DNA form, the CDR3 reads TGTGCCAGCAGCACAAACAGGAACACTGAAGCTTTCTTT.

The chain employs TRBV19 and TRBJ1-5; D perhaps matches TRBD1 (5 bases). Trimming took 6 bases from V and 4 from J, leaving 10 bases between them. Germline CDR1 reads LNHDA; CDR2 reads SQIVND (reference sequence). This CDR3 contains 13 residues. DNA of the CDR3: TGTGCCAGTAGCAGGGTCCAAAATCAGCCCCAGCATTTT. Amino acids: CASSRVQNQPQHF. Based on the CDR3 plus reference TRBV19 and TRBJ1-5, the full variable domain is DGGITQSPKYLFRKEGQNVTLSCEQNLNHDAMYWYRQDPGQGLRLIYYSQIVNDFQKGDIAEGYSVSREKKESFPLTVTSAQKNPTAFYLCASSRVQNQPQHFGDGTRLSIL.

The chain is built from TRBV25-1 and TRBJ1-1; 7 bases map to TRBD1. The V gene's germline CDR1 is MGHDK and CDR2 SYGVNS. V gave up 4 bases and J gave up 4 bases; unmatched junction bases: 9. This CDR3 spans 15 amino acids. The CDR3 protein is CASSGQTGLLTEAFF. The CDR3 bases are TGTGCCAGCAGTGGCCAGACAGGGCTGCTCACTGAAGCTTTCTTT.

This CDR3 is CASSDLAGTQETQYF. CDR3 coding DNA: TGTGCCAGCAGTGACCTAGCGGGAACACAAGAGACCCAGTACTTC. The V call is TRBV6-1, the J call TRBJ2-5, with 9 bases aligning to TRBD2. Trimming removed 3 bases from V and 2 bases from J; junction bases left unmatched: 4. This CDR3 region has 15 residues. Germline CDR1 and CDR2: MNHNS and SASEGT.

The CDR3 protein is CASSFWGQGVGNTIYF. As DNA, the CDR3 is TGTGCCAGCAGTTTTTGGGGACAGGGTGTGGGAAACACCATATATTTT. This chain connects TRBV28 to TRBJ1-3; 9 bases match TRBD1. V shed 3 bases, J shed 4 bases, and the junction held 7 bases outside the gene matches. This CDR3 is built from 16 residues. In germline, CDR1 is MDHEN, CDR2 SYDVKM.

This rearrangement joins TRBV19 to TRBJ1-2; D is uncertain. Trimming removed 2 bases from V and 2 bases from J, with 6 bases in between. The germline V gene encodes CDR1 LNHDA and CDR2 SQIVND (reference sequence). The CDR3 has 13 amino acids. This CDR3 is CASSIRRNYGYTF. DNA for the CDR3: TGTGCCAGTAGTATAAGGAGAAACTATGGCTACACCTTC. Supplemented by reference TRBV19 and TRBJ1-2, the full variable domain reads DGGITQSPKYLFRKEGQNVTLSCEQNLNHDAMYWYRQDPGQGLRLIYYSQIVNDFQKGDIAEGYSVSREKKESFPLTVTSAQKNPTAFYLCASSIRRNYGYTFGSGTRLTVV.

This chain joins TRBV6-5 and TRBJ1-4, with a possible D match to TRBD1 (5 bases). The CDR3 is 12 amino acids. Trimming took 6 bases from V and 4 from J, leaving 6 bases between them. Germline V lookup: CDR1 MNHEY, CDR2 SVGAGI. The CDR3 region is CASRQGNEKLFF. CDR3 sequence (DNA): TGTGCCAGCAGGCAGGGTAATGAAAAACTGTTTTTT.

The V call is TRBV14, the J call TRBJ2-1; 8 bases align to TRBD1. This CDR3 is 14 amino acids long. The V segment lost 1 base and the J segment 9 bases; nucleotides outside the gene matches: 5. The V gene's germline CDR1 is SGHDN and CDR2 FVKESK. The CDR3 spells CASSQGTGRSEQFF. For the CDR3, the DNA is TGTGCCAGCAGCCAAGGGACAGGGAGGAGTGAGCAGTTCTTC.

This chain joins TRBV27 and TRBJ2-1; maybe TRBD2 (6 bases). CDR1 and CDR2 (germline): MNHEY, SMNVEV (reference sequence). V was clipped by 4 bases and J by 7 bases, with 17 bases between them. This CDR3 spans 15 amino acids. The CDR3 DNA follows: TGTGCCAGCAGTTGGGCTAGCGCCCAGCCGAATGAGCAGTTCTTC. This encodes CASSWASAQPNEQFF.

The rearrangement uses TRBV10-1 and TRBJ2-2, with 11 bases that match TRBD1. The CDR3 runs 18 residues. Germline V gene lookup returns CDR1 WNHNN and CDR2 SYGVQD (reference sequence). V was pared by 3 bases and J by 0 bases, with 6 bases of the junction left unmatched. CDR3 residues: CASSDPGQGASNTGELFF. DNA of the CDR3: TGCGCCAGCAGTGACCCCGGACAGGGGGCTTCGAACACCGGGGAGCTGTTTTTT.

The chain recombines TRBV24-1 with TRBJ2-2, with no clear D. The CDR3 has 14 residues. The V and J ends lost 5 bases and 3 bases respectively, with 9 bases between them. The germline gives CDR1 KGHDR, CDR2 SFDVKD. CDR3 residues: CATSGQAHTGELFF. The CDR3 region has the DNA TGTGCCACCAGTGGCCAGGCGCACACCGGGGAGCTGTTTTTT.

The chain links TRBV5-8 to TRBJ1-5; TRBD1 matches 10 bases. The V gene's germline CDR1 is SGHTS and CDR2 YDEGEE. The V gene end was trimmed by 0 bases and the J gene end by 0 bases; junction bases not matched to a gene: 12. The CDR3 is 20 residues long. The CDR3 sequence: CASSLAYSGQGFYSNQPQHF. CDR3 in DNA: TGTGCCAGCAGCTTGGCCTATTCGGGACAGGGGTTCTATAGCAATCAGCCCCAGCATTTT.

The rearrangement joins TRBV6-4 to TRBJ1-1, with a weak D call TRBD1 (5 bases). V lost 2 bases to trimming and J lost 5 bases, with 15 bases between them. CDR3 length equals 15 residues. CDR1 and CDR2 (germline): MRHNA, SNTAGT. The CDR3 DNA reads TGTGCCAGCAGTGACGAGGCAGGGTCGGTGACTGAAGCTTTCTTT. It is translated as CASSDEAGSVTEAFF.

The CDR3 loop reads CASSRRQGPLDYGYTF. CDR3 coding DNA: TGTGCCAGCAGCCGAAGACAGGGTCCGCTGGACTATGGCTACACCTTC. The V and J genes are TRBV14 and TRBJ1-2; 7 bases map to TRBD1. Germline V gene lookup returns CDR1 SGHDN and CDR2 FVKESK. V dropped 4 bases and J dropped 3; count of bases not matched to a gene: 11. CDR3 length equals 16 residues.